A selection of T cell receptor beta chains follows, all from one sample in a study of shared clonotypes between healthy human individuals. Method: immunoSEQ multiplex PCR; TCRdb's copy keeps in-frame clones and lacks some. Altogether about 2.1 million clones are present, 93% being singletons, with the ten largest covering more than 1.5%. Sequences were obtained from naive CD8+ T cells from PBMCs. These receptors were collected from a young man in good health. Some clones in this sample may be carry-over from other donors' samples. Both conserved end residues are part of each CDR3. The order of the fields is J gene, D gene, clone size, V gene, CDR3 DNA, CDR3 protein. D genes are given only for firm matches. Rows may omit the clone size; those that give it use once, few, many or a size class.

>TRBJ1-4|TRBD1|.|TRBV27
TGTGCCAGCAGTCCTAGGGGGCCGGGCCCCCGGTCGGGTGAAAAACTGTTTTTT
CASSPRGPGPRSGEKLFF
>TRBJ2-7|TRBD1|.|TRBV29-1
TGCAGCGTTGTGTTTCCAGGGGGAAACTCCTACGAGCAGTACTTC
CSVVFPGGNSYEQYF
>TRBJ2-7|TRBD2|.|TRBV7-2
TGTGCCAGCAGCTTCCTCGGGACTAGCGGGAAAGGGGCCAACTACGAGCAGTACTTC
CASSFLGTSGKGANYEQYF
>TRBJ2-7|TRBD1|.|TRBV7-6
TGTGCCAGCAGTCCCGGGACAGGGGGCGAGCAGTACTTC
CASSPGTGGEQYF
>TRBJ2-7|TRBD1|.|TRBV27
TGTGCCAGCAGTTTAAGACAGGGTTTTTTCGAGCAGTACTTC
CASSLRQGFFEQYF
>TRBJ2-2|.|.|TRBV2
TGTGCCAGCAGCGGGACGGCCCTAGGTACCGGGGAGCTGTTTTTT
CASSGTALGTGELFF
>TRBJ2-2|.|.|TRBV10-2
TGCGCCAGCAGTTCAGGGTATCTCGGGGAGCTGTTTTTT
CASSSGYLGELFF
>TRBJ1-1|.|once|TRBV7-9
TGTGCCAGCAGCCCCCCGGGGTGGACACCGAACACTGAAGCTTTCTTT
CASSPPGWTPNTEAFF
>TRBJ2-7|.|few|TRBV7-9
TGTGCCAGCAGCCTTGACCGCGTGCCCTACGAGCAGTACTTC
CASSLDRVPYEQYF
>TRBJ1-5|.|.|TRBV28
TGTGCCAGCAGTTTAGGAGTTAGCAATCAGCCCCAGCATTTT
CASSLGVSNQPQHF
>TRBJ1-2|.|.|TRBV29-1
TGCAGCGTTCGGGGCAGGGGACTTAACTATGGCTACACCTTC
CSVRGRGLNYGYTF
>TRBJ2-2|.|.|TRBV9
TGTGCCAGCAGCGCGATAGCCACCGGGGAGCTGTTTTTT
CASSAIATGELFF
>TRBJ2-6|.|.|TRBV15
TGTGCCACCAGCGAGGGGGACGTTTCCTCTGGGGCCAACGTCCTGACTTTC
CATSEGDVSSGANVLTF
>TRBJ2-2|TRBD2|once|TRBV27
TGTGCCAGCAGTCTTAGCGGGAGTTTTACCGGGGAGCTGTTTTTT
CASSLSGSFTGELFF
>TRBJ2-7|TRBD2|once|TRBV5-1
TGCGCCAGCAGCTTGGACCTAGCGGGAGCCTACGAGCAGTACTTC
CASSLDLAGAYEQYF
>TRBJ2-5|.|.|TRBV7-9
TGTGCCAGCAGCCCCTTAGGAGAGACCCAGTACTTC
CASSPLGETQYF
>TRBJ2-7|.|.|TRBV10-1
TGCGCCAGCAGTCCCCGGACCGTTAGCGAGCAGTACTTC
CASSPRTVSEQYF
>TRBJ2-3|.|.|TRBV7-3
TGTGCCAGCAGCTCCGCGGGATTCACAGATACGCAGTATTTT
CASSSAGFTDTQYF
>TRBJ1-3|TRBD1|once|TRBV7-9
TGTGCCAGCAGCTTGGGACAGGGTGGTTTAAATGGAAACACCATATATTTT
CASSLGQGGLNGNTIYF
>TRBJ2-7|TRBD1|.|TRBV13
TGTGCCAGCAGCCCCGGGACAGGGGGCAACGAGCAGTACTTC
CASSPGTGGNEQYF
>TRBJ1-1|.|few|TRBV5-4
TGTGCCAGCAGCTTGTCTGGGACAATGAACACTGAAGCTTTCTTT
CASSLSGTMNTEAFF
>TRBJ2-1|.|.|TRBV6-1
TGTGCCAGCAAAGGAACACCCCAGGGAGAGCAGTTCTTC
CASKGTPQGEQFF
>TRBJ2-7|.|.|TRBV4-1
TGCGCCAGCAGCCAAGAAATAAGGAGCTCCTACGAGCAGTACTTC
CASSQEIRSSYEQYF
>TRBJ2-7|.|.|TRBV27
TGTGCCAGCAGTTTTGGTTCAGCAGGCGAGCAGTACTTC
CASSFGSAGEQYF
>TRBJ2-1|.|.|TRBV7-6
TGTGCCAGCAGCCCATCGGGCAATGAGCAGTTCTTC
CASSPSGNEQFF
>TRBJ2-7|TRBD1|.|TRBV5-1
TGCGCCAGCAGAACGACCGGGACAGGTCGTATCCAGCAGTACTTC
CASRTTGTGRIQQYF
>TRBJ2-2|.|.|TRBV28
TGTGCCAGCAGTTCCATTATGGTGGGGCAGGCCGACGGGGAGCTGTTTTTT
CASSSIMVGQADGELFF
>TRBJ2-7|.|.|TRBV6-5
TGTGCCAGCAGTTACTGGGGTATGGGGGGCGGCGACGAGCAGTACTTC
CASSYWGMGGGDEQYF
>TRBJ2-7|.|.|TRBV7-9
TGTGCCAGCAAACAGGGTGTTACCTACGAGCAGTACTTC
CASKQGVTYEQYF
>TRBJ2-5|TRBD2|.|TRBV4-3
TGCGCCAGCAGCCAAGGCGGGGGAGAGACCCAGTACTTC
CASSQGGGETQYF
>TRBJ2-1|TRBD2|.|TRBV7-3
TGTGCCAGCAGCTTAGGGCTAGCGGGCAGCAATGAGCAGTTCTTC
CASSLGLAGSNEQFF
>TRBJ2-1|TRBD2|.|TRBV5-6
TGTGCCAGCAGCTCGGGGACTAGCGGGGTGGAAATTATAGATGAGCAGTTCTTC
CASSSGTSGVEIIDEQFF
>TRBJ2-7|.|.|TRBV27
TGTGCCAGCAGTTTACCCCCGGGGGAGCAGTACTTC
CASSLPPGEQYF
>TRBJ1-2|.|.|TRBV25-1
TGTGCCAGCAGTGAATCGGCGGTCGGCTACACCTTC
CASSESAVGYTF
>TRBJ2-5|TRBD1|.|TRBV29-1
TGCAGCGTTGAAGGGACAGGGTATCCCCTTCAAGAGACCCAGTACTTC
CSVEGTGYPLQETQYF